The T cell receptor (beta chain) described here comes from a study of blood T cell repertoires in COVID-19. Study details: From the United States, Italy and Spain came samples of acute and convalescent COVID-19.

Sequenced by immunoSEQ multiplex PCR; TCRdb stores in-frame clones only, minus some. The repertoire holds approximately 250,000 clones, with approximately 89% as singletons. CDR3 length: 15 residues. Trimming pared 5 bases from V and 5 bases from J, leaving 15 bases between. CDR1 is MNHEY, CDR2 SVGEGT, per germline. Material: PBMCs or T cells enriched from blood (not recorded which). The genes are TRBV6-2 or TRBV6-3 and TRBJ2-2; a possible D gene is TRBD1 (6 bases). The source of this sequence is a man aged 35 to 55 who had been exposed to COVID-19. As DNA, the CDR3 is TGTGCCAGCAGTAAAACCGGGACATCTACCGGGGAGCTGTTTTTT. Protein sequence: CASSKTGTSTGELFF.